This record looks at one TCR beta chain sequence and its context. The antigen is undetermined. The naive CD8 subset, CD45RO-negative cells positively selected for CCR7, excluded terminally differentiated effector memory CD45RA+ cells. V was trimmed by 6 bases and J by 7 bases, leaving 15 bases between them. The CDR3 extends over 13 amino acids. Looked up from germline, CDR1 is SNHLY and CDR2 is FYNNEI. The DNA input per sorted-subset replicate PCR was around 200 ng, corresponding to some 30,000 T cell genomes. Assay: immunoSEQ multiplex PCR; the TCRdb copy retains only in-frame clones and omits some. The sample includes approximately 2,200,000 clones, 93% of them seen just once. These data come from a study of shared clonotypes between healthy human individuals. Study-wide context: Per donor, CD8 memory used one plate, CD8 naive used two, CD4 memory used three and CD4 naive used three. Study-wide points: A handful of donors shared about 4.8% of their naive CD4 clonotypes.

The V call is TRBV2, the J call TRBJ1-1; perhaps TRBD1 as D (6 bases). The sample comprised naive CD8+ T cells from PBMCs. The clonotype originates from a young man in good health. Some clones in this sample may be carry-over from other donors' samples. CDR3 protein: CASRGRGTVEAFF. The CDR3 region has the DNA TGTGCCAGCAGGGGCAGGGGAACAGTTGAAGCTTTCTTT.